The text below deals with one T cell receptor beta chain. The antigen remains unidentified. 5'RACE template switching generated TCR cDNA, adding a universal primer site and UMIs. TCRdb re-analysed the 5' RACE reads in MiXCR, keeping a single row per CDR3 protein. The sample contains 150,000 or so distinct CDR3 sequences, 9.3% of which appear only once. The data were taken from a study of T cells after yellow fever vaccination. The CDR3 is 16 amino acids. Trimming took 1 base from V and 0 from J; bases not matched to a gene: 2. Overall study results and limits: Re-detected after boosting: most primary clones, 96% of CD4 and around 86% of CD8. When the response was secondary, it was weaker but reached its peak faster, day 5 versus 15.

The material was CD8+ T cells sorted from PBMCs, obtained 45 days after the yellow fever booster vaccination. The source is a man between 18 and 35 years old who received the YFV17D yellow fever vaccine. The chain carries TRBV12-3 or TRBV12-4 and TRBJ2-2; 7 positions agree with TRBD1. CDR3 protein: CASSLDGQANTGELFF. The CDR3, as DNA: TGTGCCAGCAGTTTAGACGGACAGGCGAACACCGGGGAGCTGTTTTTT.